Listed here are 23 T cell receptor beta chains from one sample, sequenced in a study of T-cell reconstitution after alpha-beta-depleted transplantation in children. Unique molecular identifiers featured in how the TCRbeta library was prepared. One entry per CDR3 protein results from TCRdb running MiXCR on the PCR reads. This sample has 700,000 to 950,000 distinct CDR3 sequences; 15% to 20% occur once, and the top ten carry under 6%. The sample was PBMCs, mostly from graft donor cells, taken 360 days after TCRalphabeta/CD19-depleted stem cell transplant. The origin of the receptors is a male patient aged 10-17 years who had a stem cell transplant for acute lymphoblastic leukemia, so the T cells may come from the graft donor.

This clonotype has a count of ten or more. This rearrangement joins TRBV27 to TRBJ2-1, with a possible D match to TRBD2 (5 bases). CDR1 is MNHEY and CDR2 is SMNVEV in the germline V gene (reference sequence). The CDR3 consists of 11 residues. V was pared by 1 base and J by 15 bases, with 10 bases between. The CDR3 DNA reads TGTGCCAGCAGTTTATGGGGAGAGTGGTTCTTC. Its translation is CASSLWGEWFF.

This clonotype occurred a few times. V usage is TRBV7-9 and J usage is TRBJ2-2; tentatively, D is TRBD2 (5 bases). Between the trimmed V and J ends, which lost 7 bases and 4 bases, there was a span of 13 bases. Germline values: CDR1 SEHNR, CDR2 FQNEAQ (reference sequence). The CDR3 loop spans 14 amino acids. The CDR3 DNA reads TGTGCCAGCAAAGACGGGATGACCACCGGGGAGCTGTTTTTT. Its protein product is CASKDGMTTGELFF.

This clonotype was counted ten times or more. The rearrangement joins TRBV10-3 to TRBJ2-3; 10 bases fit TRBD1. The CDR3 has 14 residues. Germline assignment: CDR1 ENHRY and CDR2 SYGVKD. V shed 6 bases and J 4 bases; nucleotides not matched to a gene: 4. CDR3 residues: CAIRVTGGADTQYF. CDR3 sequence (DNA): TGTGCCATCAGGGTGACAGGGGGCGCAGATACGCAGTATTTT.

This clonotype was observed a handful of times. The chain employs TRBV21-1 and TRBJ2-1; the D call of TRBD2 is as the table states it, not checked on the DNA. TRBV21-1 is a pseudogene segment. There are 12 residues in the CDR3. The CDR3 is CASSNGGGEQFF. DNA of the CDR3: TGTGCCAGCAGCAACGGGGGAGGTGAGCAGTTCTTC.

The chain joins TRBV3-1 to TRBJ2-1, with D tentatively TRBD2 (6 bases). Deletions cut 1 base from V and 0 bases from J, with 13 bases between. Germline V gene data show CDR1 as LGHDT and CDR2 as YNNKEL (reference sequence). This CDR3 contains 17 residues. The CDR3 DNA is TGTGCCAGCAGCCAAGTCCCTAGGAGGGGCTCCTACAATGAGCAGTTCTTC. Amino acids: CASSQVPRRGSYNEQFF.

Many counts were recorded for this clonotype. The junction shows a germline mismatch at one end, possibly a read error. CDR3 loop: CASSLVLGTPRGF. The CDR3 DNA reads as TGTGCCAGCAGTTTAGTTCTGGGTACTCCCCGAGGCTTC. The chain combines TRBV12-3 or TRBV12-4 with TRBJ2-1; D call uncertain. The CDR3 contains 13 residues.

This clonotype has just a few counts. This CDR3 reads CASSLETRVFYYNEQFF. In nucleotides, the CDR3 is TGTGCCAGCAGCTTAGAGACTAGGGTCTTTTACTACAATGAGCAGTTCTTC. This chain uses TRBV7-6 with TRBJ2-1; the D gene is possibly TRBD2 (6 bases). Looked up from germline, CDR1 is SGHVS and CDR2 is FNYEAQ. Trimming removed 1 base from V and 3 bases from J, with 16 bases in between. The CDR3 runs 17 residues.

Only a few counts were recorded for this clonotype. The chain links TRBV12-3 or TRBV12-4 to TRBJ1-2, with 7 bases aligning to TRBD1. With V trimmed by 7 bases and J by 4 bases, 9 bases remained unmatched. The CDR3 has 14 amino acids. CDR3 DNA sequence: TGTGCCAGCACCCTGGGCAGGGGGGTCTATGGCTACACCTTC. Encoded protein: CASTLGRGVYGYTF.

The rearrangement joins TRBV5-1 to TRBJ2-7; 7 bases line up with TRBD2. This CDR3 has 14 residues. Germline lookup yields CDR1 SGHRS and CDR2 YFSETQ. Trimming took 2 bases from V and 4 from J; bases not matched to a gene: 6. The CDR3 reads CASSFGRGVYEQYF. CDR3 bases: TGCGCCAGCAGCTTTGGTCGGGGGGTGTACGAGCAGTACTTC.

This clonotype has more than one count but fewer than ten. This chain links TRBV5-1 with TRBJ2-7, with D uncertain. Germline V CDR1 and CDR2: SGHRS, YFSETQ. With 5 bases removed from V and 2 bases from J, the gap between germline ends came to 20 bases. The CDR3 spans 16 residues. CDR3 in DNA: TGCGCCAGCAGTCTTAGACTGGGCTCCGATGCCTACGAGCAGTACTTC. This encodes CASSLRLGSDAYEQYF.

The chain has TRBV12-3 or TRBV12-4 and TRBJ2-7; no clear D. The CDR3 contains 13 residues. Trimming took 4 bases from V and 3 from J, leaving 10 bases between them. CDR3 protein: CASSSGGIYEQYF. The CDR3, as DNA: TGTGCCAGCAGTTCCGGCGGTATCTACGAGCAGTACTTC.

This clonotype occurred many times. The rearrangement uses TRBV7-9 and TRBJ1-1, with 9 positions matching TRBD1. The CDR3 length is 14 residues. Germline V gives CDR1 SEHNR, CDR2 FQNEAQ (reference sequence). Trimming removed 5 bases from V and 4 bases from J; junction bases left unmatched: 5. The CDR3 DNA is TGTGCCAGCAGCCCGGGACAGGGAATCACTGAAGCTTTCTTT. This sequence encodes CASSPGQGITEAFF.

The genes are TRBV5-1 and TRBJ1-1; 8 bases match TRBD1. The CDR3 has 13 amino acids. V lost 8 bases and J lost 4; bases outside the gene matches: 7. Germline lookup yields CDR1 SGHRS and CDR2 YFSETQ. This CDR3 is CASAWTGTTEAFF. The CDR3 DNA reads as TGCGCCAGTGCCTGGACAGGGACCACTGAAGCTTTCTTT.

Ten or more counts support this clonotype. The chain joins TRBV29-1 to TRBJ2-5; TRBD1 is a possible D gene (6 bases). Germline values: CDR1 SQVTM, CDR2 ANQGSEA. CDR3 size: 16 residues. Trimming left V 0 bases short and J 1 base short, with 15 bases between. The CDR3 is CSVEDQHREIQETQYF. DNA for the CDR3: TGCAGCGTTGAAGATCAACACAGGGAAATCCAAGAGACCCAGTACTTC.

This clonotype was detected only a few times. The V gene is TRBV18, the J gene TRBJ1-3; D not certain. This CDR3 is built from 14 residues. Germline CDR1 reads KGHSH; CDR2 reads LQKENI. V lost 7 bases, J lost 0 bases, and 10 bases lay in between. CDR3 loop: CASFEGHSGNTIYF. CDR3 DNA sequence: TGTGCCAGCTTTGAGGGCCACTCTGGAAACACCATATATTTT.

V usage is TRBV29-1 and J usage is TRBJ2-5, with D tentatively TRBD1 (5 bases). The CDR3 loop spans 14 amino acids. Germline V gene sequence: CDR1 SQVTM, CDR2 ANQGSEA. V was pared by 0 bases and J by 1 base, with 9 bases between. CDR3 in amino acids: CSVEDWTLQETQYF. As DNA, the CDR3 is TGCAGCGTTGAAGATTGGACACTCCAAGAGACCCAGTACTTC.

This clonotype has a handful of counts. The rearrangement uses TRBV7-9 and TRBJ1-3, with TRBD1 as a possible D gene (5 bases). The length of the CDR3 is 11 residues. Deletions cut 5 bases from V and 10 bases from J, with 9 bases between. The V gene's germline CDR1 is SEHNR and CDR2 FQNEAQ (reference sequence). CDR3 sequence: CASSTGDTIYF. Written as DNA, the CDR3 is TGTGCCAGCAGCACGGGGGATACCATATATTTT.

This clonotype showed up just a few times. The chain combines TRBV20-1 with TRBJ1-5, with TRBD1 as a possible D gene (5 bases). The V gene's germline CDR1 is DFQATT and CDR2 SNEGSKA (reference sequence). Trimming shortened V by 5 bases and J by 0 bases, and 11 bases separated the two germline ends. CDR3 length: 14 residues. Written as DNA, the CDR3 is TGCAGTGCTGCGACAGCATATAGCAATCAGCCCCAGCATTTT. Its protein is CSAATAYSNQPQHF.

The V and J genes are TRBV5-5 and TRBJ2-7; a weak D match, TRBD1 (6 bases). This CDR3 contains 15 residues. V dropped 4 bases and J dropped 2 bases, with 16 bases sitting between them. CDR1 and CDR2 (germline): SGHKS, YYEKEE (reference sequence). The CDR3 DNA follows: TGTGCCAGCAGCCGGCATACAGGGAATCCCTACGAGCAGTACTTC. As protein: CASSRHTGNPYEQYF.

This chain uses TRBV7-6 with TRBJ2-5; 10 bases align to TRBD2. V gave up 2 bases and J gave up 2 bases; unmatched junction bases: 8. CDR3 length: 17 residues. CDR1 is SGHVS, CDR2 FNYEAQ, per germline. Written as DNA, the CDR3 is TGTGCCAGCAGCTTACGCTCACTAGCGGGGCCACAAGAGACCCAGTACTTC. It translates to CASSLRSLAGPQETQYF. Variable domain in full (rest from reference TRBV7-6 and TRBJ2-5): GAGVSQSPRYKVTKRGQDVALRCDPISGHVSLYWYRQALGQGPEFLTYFNYEAQQDKSGLPNDRFSAERPEGSISTLTIQRTEQRDSAMYRCASSLRSLAGPQETQYFGPGTRLLVL.

The V and J genes are TRBV20-1 and TRBJ2-7; D is ambiguous. Germline CDR1 DFQATT, CDR2 SNEGSKA (reference sequence). This CDR3 contains 13 residues. V was trimmed by 3 bases and J by 2 bases, leaving 11 bases between them. CDR3 DNA: TGCAGTGCTAGGGCAGGATACCCCTACGAGCAGTACTTC. This sequence encodes CSARAGYPYEQYF.

The table lists this clonotype with many counts. The gene calls are TRBV7-6 and TRBJ2-3; 12 positions agree with TRBD2. The ends lost 11 bases at V and 1 base at J; junction bases unmatched: 7. The length of the CDR3 is 15 residues. Germline V CDR1 and CDR2: SGHVS, FNYEAQ. This CDR3 is CARRLAGAGTDTQYF. As DNA, the CDR3 is TGTGCCCGAAGACTAGCGGGAGCTGGCACAGATACGCAGTATTTT.

This clonotype was observed a few times. This chain connects TRBV19 to TRBJ2-7; 8 bases are shared with TRBD2. V trimming: 3 bases; J trimming: 4 bases; junction bases outside the gene matches: 8. The CDR3 contains 15 residues. CDR1 is LNHDA, CDR2 SQIVND, per germline (reference sequence). The CDR3 region has the DNA TGTGCCAGTAGTATTGCAGCGGGAGAGGTTTACGAGCAGTACTTC. Its translation: CASSIAAGEVYEQYF.